The rows below give T cell receptor beta chains drawn from one sample of a study of T cell repertoires in cytomegalovirus infection. These receptors' targets are unknown. TCRdb reprocessed the reads with MiXCR, giving one entry per CDR3 protein. The sample consists of about 920,000 distinct CDR3 sequences, roughly 31% of them appearing once. Sequences were derived from cultured CD8+ T cells from PBMCs, sampled from culture after CMV antigen stimulation. These receptors all stem from a human donor in good health (CMV status not recorded). Some clones in this sample may be carry-over from other donors' samples. The conserved cysteine and the conserved F or W are not part of the CDR3 here. Fields, in order: V gene, J gene, CDR3 protein.

TRBV7-2	TRBJ2-5	ASSSAGARFQETQY
TRBV27	TRBJ2-7	ASSLSRDGTYEQY
TRBV10-3	TRBJ1-1	ATGGVNTEAF
TRBV12-3/TRBV12-4	TRBJ2-7	ASSPNLGYEQY
TRBV6-6	TRBJ2-1	ATLLGGRHEQF
TRBV19	TRBJ1-5	ASSYGTGRGNQPQH
TRBV4-3	TRBJ2-1	ASSRYWGGSGYEQF
TRBV19	TRBJ1-1	ASSIAGFRDRGPNTEAF
TRBV6-2/TRBV6-3	TRBJ2-6	VSSHPGPFSGANVLT
TRBV19	TRBJ2-3	ASMDQPREDTQY
TRBV2	TRBJ1-5	ASRDRDLSNQPQH
TRBV6-1	TRBJ1-2	ASSGRDRSLWGYT
TRBV2	TRBJ2-7	ASSGWQPPYEQY
TRBV20-1	TRBJ2-3	SARASLGGDTQY
TRBV14	TRBJ2-5	ASSHPGIPETQY
TRBV4-2	TRBJ1-1	ASSQGQFVDTEAF
TRBV6-5	TRBJ2-1	ASTDTGGPYNEQF
TRBV3-1	TRBJ2-5	ASSQQGKQETQY
TRBV6-2/TRBV6-3	TRBJ2-6	ASSYSSGGRSGANVLT
TRBV19	TRBJ2-1	ASSILPGQGNEQF
TRBV4-1	TRBJ2-5	ASSQERSPAMTQY
TRBV7-2	TRBJ1-1	ASSLEAGSGTEAF
TRBV7-6	TRBJ1-1	ASSAGQFTEAF
TRBV7-6	TRBJ1-4	ASSKRSGVGGPNEKLF
TRBV5-5	TRBJ2-2	ASSAPGGGELF
TRBV6-5	TRBJ2-1	ASSLQGQAYNEQF
TRBV14	TRBJ2-1	ASSQDKGGAGGEQF
TRBV7-9	TRBJ2-4	ASSFPNVAKNIQY
TRBV19	TRBJ1-2	ATRLDRGYT
TRBV27	TRBJ2-1	ASSQRGLVQF
TRBV2	TRBJ1-1	ASLIRLNTEAF
TRBV5-4	TRBJ2-1	ASSFLAGGPPEQF
TRBV7-6	TRBJ1-2	ASSLYNRETNYGYT
TRBV4-1	TRBJ1-1	ASSQGFTQNTEAF
TRBV7-6	TRBJ2-1	ASSSLSGVAGNYNEQF
TRBV6-5	TRBJ1-2	ASSSTGFGYT
TRBV12-3/TRBV12-4	TRBJ1-4	ASSLFSSAEKLF
TRBV7-6	TRBJ1-4	ASNTEVNEKLF
TRBV29-1	TRBJ2-7	SAAGTGLAYEQY
TRBV7-9	TRBJ1-4	ASSLAVGEKLF
TRBV25-1	TRBJ1-6	ASSEYKEKWSPLH
TRBV4-2	TRBJ2-2	ASSQVGWGLLNTGELF
TRBV4-2	TRBJ1-4	ASSQMPGQGLNEKLF
TRBV12-3/TRBV12-4	TRBJ1-6	ASTFSGLSNSPLH
TRBV7-6	TRBJ1-3	ASSSLGSSGNTIY
TRBV4-1	TRBJ1-5	ASSQDPPGQFSNQPQH
TRBV7-9	TRBJ1-2	ASRTVIYGYT
TRBV5-1	TRBJ2-5	ASSLGQGAEETQY
TRBV6-5	TRBJ1-1	ASNEVGVKNTEAF
TRBV27	TRBJ1-6	ASSLSTGTSPLH
TRBV19	TRBJ2-7	ASSYNAYEQY
TRBV10-3	TRBJ2-2	AIRHARTGELF